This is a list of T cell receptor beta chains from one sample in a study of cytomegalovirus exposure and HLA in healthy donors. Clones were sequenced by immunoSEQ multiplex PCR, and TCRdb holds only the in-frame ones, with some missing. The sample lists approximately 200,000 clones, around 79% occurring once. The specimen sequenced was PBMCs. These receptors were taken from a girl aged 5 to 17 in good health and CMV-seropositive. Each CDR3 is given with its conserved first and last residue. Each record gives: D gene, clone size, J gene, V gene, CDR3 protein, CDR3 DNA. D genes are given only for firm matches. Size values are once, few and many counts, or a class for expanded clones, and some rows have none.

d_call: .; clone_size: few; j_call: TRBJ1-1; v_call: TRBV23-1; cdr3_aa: CASSQGWNTEAFF; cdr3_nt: TGCGCCAGCAGTCAGGGCTGGAACACTGAAGCTTTCTTT
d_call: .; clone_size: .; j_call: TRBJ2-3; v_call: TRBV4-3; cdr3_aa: CASSQDSAADTQYF; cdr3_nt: TGCGCCAGCAGCCAAGACTCTGCGGCGGATACGCAGTATTTT
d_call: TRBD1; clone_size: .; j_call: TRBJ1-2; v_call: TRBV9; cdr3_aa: CASSATRTGGNYGYTF; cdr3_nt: TGTGCCAGCAGCGCAACGAGAACAGGGGGCAACTATGGCTACACCTTC
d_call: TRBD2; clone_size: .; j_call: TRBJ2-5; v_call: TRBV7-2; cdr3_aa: CASSWTSGVQETQYF; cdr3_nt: TGTGCCAGCAGCTGGACTAGCGGGGTACAAGAGACCCAGTACTTC
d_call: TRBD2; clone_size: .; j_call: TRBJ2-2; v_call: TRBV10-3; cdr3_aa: CAIGTSGGATGELFF; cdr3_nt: TGTGCCATCGGGACTAGCGGGGGGGCCACCGGGGAGCTGTTTTTT
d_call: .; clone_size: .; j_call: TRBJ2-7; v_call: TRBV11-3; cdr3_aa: CASSREYEQYF; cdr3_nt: TGTGCCAGCAGCCGGGAGTACGAGCAGTACTTC
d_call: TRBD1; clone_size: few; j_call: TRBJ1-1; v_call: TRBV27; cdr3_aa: CATRTGAGLMNTEAFF; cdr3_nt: TGTGCCACCCGGACAGGGGCCGGTCTCATGAACACTGAAGCTTTCTTT
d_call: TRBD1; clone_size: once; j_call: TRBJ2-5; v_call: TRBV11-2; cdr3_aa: CASSLLQGAPRQYF; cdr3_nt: TGTGCCAGCAGCTTACTACAGGGGGCGCCCCGCCAGTACTTC
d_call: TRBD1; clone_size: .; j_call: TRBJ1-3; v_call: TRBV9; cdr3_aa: CASSTGTGVSDTIYF; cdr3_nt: TGTGCCAGCAGCACCGGGACAGGGGTCTCGGACACCATATATTTT
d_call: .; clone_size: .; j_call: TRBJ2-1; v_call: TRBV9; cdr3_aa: CASSVEDIEQFF; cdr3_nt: TGTGCCAGCAGCGTAGAAGACATAGAGCAGTTCTTC
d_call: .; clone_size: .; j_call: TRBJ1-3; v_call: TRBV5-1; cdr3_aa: CASSPEVSGNTIYF; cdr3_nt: TGCGCCAGCAGCCCGGAGGTCTCTGGAAACACCATATATTTT
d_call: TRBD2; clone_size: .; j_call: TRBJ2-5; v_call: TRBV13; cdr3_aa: CASSSAGGGAQETQYF; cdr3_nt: TGTGCCAGCAGCTCCGCGGGCGGGGGGGCCCAAGAGACCCAGTACTTC
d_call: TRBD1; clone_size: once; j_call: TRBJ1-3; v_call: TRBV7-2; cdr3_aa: CASGPGTGTGNTIYF; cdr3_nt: TGTGCCAGCGGCCCCGGGACAGGGACTGGAAACACCATATATTTT
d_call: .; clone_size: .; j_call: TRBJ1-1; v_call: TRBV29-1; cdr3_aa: CSVAAGTEAFF; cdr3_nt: TGCAGCGTTGCGGCGGGCACTGAAGCTTTCTTT
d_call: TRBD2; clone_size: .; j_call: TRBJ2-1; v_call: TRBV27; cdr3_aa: CASSPGVKTSGVNEQFF; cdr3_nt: TGTGCCAGCAGTCCGGGGGTTAAGACTAGCGGGGTAAATGAGCAGTTCTTC
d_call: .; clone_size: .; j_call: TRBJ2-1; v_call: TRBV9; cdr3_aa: CASSAHQGNEQFF; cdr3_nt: TGTGCCAGCAGCGCGCATCAGGGAAATGAGCAGTTCTTC
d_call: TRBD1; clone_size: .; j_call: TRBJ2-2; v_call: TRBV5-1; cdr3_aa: CASSFGTGNTGELFF; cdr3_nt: TGCGCCAGCAGCTTCGGGACAGGGAACACCGGGGAGCTGTTTTTT
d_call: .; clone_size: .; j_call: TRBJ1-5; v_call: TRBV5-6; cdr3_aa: CASSFGGFGNQPQHF; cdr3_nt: TGTGCCAGCAGCTTTGGGGGGTTCGGCAATCAGCCCCAGCATTTT
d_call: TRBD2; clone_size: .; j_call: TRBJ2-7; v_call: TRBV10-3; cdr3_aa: CAISEPGLAGGPYEQYF; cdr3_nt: TGTGCCATCAGTGAGCCGGGACTAGCGGGGGGGCCCTACGAGCAGTACTTC
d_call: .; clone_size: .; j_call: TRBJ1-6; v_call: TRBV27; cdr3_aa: CASSLTPPRRGNSPLHF; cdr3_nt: TGTGCCAGCAGTCTAACACCACCTCGACGGGGTAATTCACCCCTCCACTTT
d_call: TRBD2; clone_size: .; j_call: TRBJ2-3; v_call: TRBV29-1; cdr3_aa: CSISGGGAVDTQYF; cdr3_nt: TGCAGCATTTCTGGCGGGGGGGCCGTCGATACGCAGTATTTT
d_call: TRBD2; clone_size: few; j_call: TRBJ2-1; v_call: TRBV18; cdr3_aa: CASSRAGGAGGYNEQFF; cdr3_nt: TGTGCCAGCTCACGCGCCGGAGGAGCGGGGGGGTACAATGAGCAGTTCTTC
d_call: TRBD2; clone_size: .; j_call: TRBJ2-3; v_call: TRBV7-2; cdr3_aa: CASSWRGGGADTQYF; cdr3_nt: TGTGCCAGCAGCTGGCGGGGGGGCGGCGCAGATACGCAGTATTTT
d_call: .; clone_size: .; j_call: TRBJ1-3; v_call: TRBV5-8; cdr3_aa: CASSTRQEDLPTGNTIYF; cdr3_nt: TGTGCCAGCAGCACCCGACAGGAAGACTTGCCTACTGGAAACACCATATATTTT
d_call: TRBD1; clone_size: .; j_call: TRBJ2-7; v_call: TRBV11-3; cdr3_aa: CASSMGQPSEQYF; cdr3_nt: TGTGCCAGCAGCATGGGACAGCCCTCCGAGCAGTACTTC
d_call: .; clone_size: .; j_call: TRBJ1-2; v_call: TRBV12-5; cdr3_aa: CASGLHRVGYTF; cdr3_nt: TGTGCTAGTGGACTCCACAGGGTGGGCTACACCTTC
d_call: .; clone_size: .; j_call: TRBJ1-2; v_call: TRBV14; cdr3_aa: CASSSGGPYGYTF; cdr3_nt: TGTGCCAGCAGCTCCGGGGGACCTTATGGCTACACCTTC
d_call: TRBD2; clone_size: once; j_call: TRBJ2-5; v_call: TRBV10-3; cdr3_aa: CAISSGEGETQYF; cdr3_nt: TGTGCCATCAGTAGCGGGGAGGGCGAGACCCAGTACTTC
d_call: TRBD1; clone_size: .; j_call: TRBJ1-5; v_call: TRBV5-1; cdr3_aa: CASSVTGGNQPQHF; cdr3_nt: TGCGCCAGCAGCGTTACAGGGGGGAATCAGCCCCAGCATTTT
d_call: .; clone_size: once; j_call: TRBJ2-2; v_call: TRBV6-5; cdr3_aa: CASSPHAGELFF; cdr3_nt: TGTGCCAGCAGCCCCCATGCCGGGGAGCTGTTTTTT
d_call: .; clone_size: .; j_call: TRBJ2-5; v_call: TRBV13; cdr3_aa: CASSSQYQETQYF; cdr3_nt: TGTGCCAGCAGCTCCCAGTACCAAGAGACCCAGTACTTC
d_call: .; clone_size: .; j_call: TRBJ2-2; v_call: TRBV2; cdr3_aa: CASKRESGELFF; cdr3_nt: TGTGCCAGCAAACGGGAGAGCGGGGAGCTGTTTTTT
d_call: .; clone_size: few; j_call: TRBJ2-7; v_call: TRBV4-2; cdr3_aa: CASSQEGGGAGYEQYF; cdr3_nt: TGTGCCAGCAGCCAAGAAGGTGGGGGGGCGGGGTACGAGCAGTACTTC
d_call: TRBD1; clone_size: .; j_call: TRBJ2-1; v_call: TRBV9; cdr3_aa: CASAGPGQGRNEQFF; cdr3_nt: TGTGCCAGCGCCGGACCGGGACAGGGGCGCAATGAGCAGTTCTTC
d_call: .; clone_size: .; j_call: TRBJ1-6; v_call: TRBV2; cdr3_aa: CASSLRGSNSPLHF; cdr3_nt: TGTGCCAGCAGTCTCAGGGGCTCTAATTCACCCCTCCACTTT
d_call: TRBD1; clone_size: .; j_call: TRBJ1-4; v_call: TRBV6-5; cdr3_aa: CASSYGGTGNEKLFF; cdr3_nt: TGTGCCAGCAGTTACGGGGGGACAGGGAATGAAAAACTGTTTTTT
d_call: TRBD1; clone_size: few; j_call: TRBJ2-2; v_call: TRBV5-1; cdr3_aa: CASSLGGQGNTGELFF; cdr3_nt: TGCGCCAGCAGCTTGGGGGGACAGGGGAACACCGGGGAGCTGTTTTTT
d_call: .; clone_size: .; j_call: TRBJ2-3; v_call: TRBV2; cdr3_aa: CASGPGDSTDTQYF; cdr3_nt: TGTGCCAGCGGTCCGGGGGATAGCACAGATACGCAGTATTTT
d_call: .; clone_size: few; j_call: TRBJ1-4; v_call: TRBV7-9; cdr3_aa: CASSLGGTTNEKLFF; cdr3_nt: TGTGCCAGCAGCTTAGGAGGAACAACTAATGAAAAACTGTTTTTT
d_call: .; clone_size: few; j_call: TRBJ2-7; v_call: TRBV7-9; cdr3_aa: CASSWEKMYEQYF; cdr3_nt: TGTGCCAGCAGCTGGGAGAAGATGTACGAGCAGTACTTC
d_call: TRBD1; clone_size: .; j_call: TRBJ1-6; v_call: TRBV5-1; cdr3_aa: CASSLARTGEGDSPLHF; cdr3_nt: TGCGCCAGCAGCTTGGCACGGACAGGGGAGGGGGATTCACCCCTCCACTTT
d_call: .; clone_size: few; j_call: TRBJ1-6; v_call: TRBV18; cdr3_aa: CASSVQIHNSPLHF; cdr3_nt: TGTGCCAGCTCGGTGCAGATACATAATTCACCCCTCCACTTT
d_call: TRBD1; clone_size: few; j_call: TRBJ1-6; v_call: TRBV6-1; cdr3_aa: CASRGQGTYNSPLHF; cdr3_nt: TGTGCCAGCAGAGGACAGGGAACTTATAATTCACCCCTCCACTTT
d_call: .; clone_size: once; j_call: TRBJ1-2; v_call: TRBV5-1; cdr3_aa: CASSGLTGSYGYTF; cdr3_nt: TGCGCCAGCAGCGGATTAACAGGGTCCTATGGCTACACCTTC
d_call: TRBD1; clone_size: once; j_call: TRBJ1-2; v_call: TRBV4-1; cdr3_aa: CASTPQGNINYGYTF; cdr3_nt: TGCGCCAGCACCCCACAGGGGAACATAAACTATGGCTACACCTTC
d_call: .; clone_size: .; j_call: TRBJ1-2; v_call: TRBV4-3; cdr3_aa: CASSQEGGVGYGYTF; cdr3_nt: TGCGCCAGCAGCCAAGAAGGGGGGGTGGGCTATGGCTACACCTTC
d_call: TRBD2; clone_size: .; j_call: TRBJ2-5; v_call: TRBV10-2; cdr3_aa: CASSPSGGALETQYF; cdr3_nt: TGCGCCAGCAGTCCTAGCGGGGGGGCGTTGGAGACCCAGTACTTC
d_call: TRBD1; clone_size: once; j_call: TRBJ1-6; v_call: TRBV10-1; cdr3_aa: CASSGQGVGSPLHF; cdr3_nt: TGCGCCAGCAGCGGACAGGGGGTTGGATCACCCCTCCACTTT
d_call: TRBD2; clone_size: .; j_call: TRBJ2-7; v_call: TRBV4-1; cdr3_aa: CASSPGLAAPEQYF; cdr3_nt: TGCGCCAGCAGTCCGGGACTAGCGGCACCCGAGCAGTACTTC
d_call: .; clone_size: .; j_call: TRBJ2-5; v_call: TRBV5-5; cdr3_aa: CASSPPVIETQYF; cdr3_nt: TGTGCCAGCAGCCCCCCCGTAATCGAGACCCAGTACTTC
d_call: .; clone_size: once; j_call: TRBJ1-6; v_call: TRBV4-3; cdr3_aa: CASSRIRDTLSPLHF; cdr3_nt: TGCGCCAGCAGCCGAATCCGGGACACCCTTTCACCCCTCCACTTT
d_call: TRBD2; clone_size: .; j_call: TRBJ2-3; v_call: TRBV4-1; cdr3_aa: CASSHVPGLAGPFTDTQYF; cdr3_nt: TGCGCCAGCAGCCATGTACCGGGACTAGCGGGACCATTCACAGATACGCAGTATTTT
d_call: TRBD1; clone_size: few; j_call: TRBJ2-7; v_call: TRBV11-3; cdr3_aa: CASSFLRDRVAYEQYF; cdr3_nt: TGTGCCAGCAGCTTCCTCCGGGACAGGGTAGCCTACGAGCAGTACTTC
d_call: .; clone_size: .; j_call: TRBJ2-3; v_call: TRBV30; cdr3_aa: CAWSVITGTDTQYF; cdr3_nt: TGTGCCTGGAGTGTGATTACAGGGACAGATACGCAGTATTTT
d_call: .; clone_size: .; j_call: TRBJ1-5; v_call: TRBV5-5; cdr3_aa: CASQIRDTIEPQHF; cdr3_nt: TGTGCCAGTCAAATCCGGGACACTATTGAGCCCCAGCATTTT
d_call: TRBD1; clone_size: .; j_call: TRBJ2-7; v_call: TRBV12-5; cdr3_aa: CASGLVVTGGAKEQYF; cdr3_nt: TGTGCTAGTGGTTTGGTTGTCACAGGGGGCGCGAAGGAGCAGTACTTC
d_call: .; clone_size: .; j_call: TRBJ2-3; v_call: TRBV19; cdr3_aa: CASRAAGINPDTQYF; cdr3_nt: TGTGCCAGTAGAGCAGCGGGTATTAATCCAGATACGCAGTATTTT
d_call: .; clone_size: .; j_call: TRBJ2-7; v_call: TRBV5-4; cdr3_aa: CASSLKQGGVYDDEQYF; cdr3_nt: TGTGCCAGCAGCTTAAAACAGGGCGGAGTATACGATGACGAGCAGTACTTC
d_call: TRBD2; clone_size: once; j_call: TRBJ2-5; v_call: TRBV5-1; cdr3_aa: CASTSGGTSQETQYF; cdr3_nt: TGCGCCAGCACTAGCGGGGGGACATCCCAAGAGACCCAGTACTTC
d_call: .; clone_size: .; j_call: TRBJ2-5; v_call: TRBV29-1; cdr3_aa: CSVREPGRTRETQYF; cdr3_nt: TGCAGCGTTCGGGAACCGGGGAGAACTCGAGAGACCCAGTACTTC